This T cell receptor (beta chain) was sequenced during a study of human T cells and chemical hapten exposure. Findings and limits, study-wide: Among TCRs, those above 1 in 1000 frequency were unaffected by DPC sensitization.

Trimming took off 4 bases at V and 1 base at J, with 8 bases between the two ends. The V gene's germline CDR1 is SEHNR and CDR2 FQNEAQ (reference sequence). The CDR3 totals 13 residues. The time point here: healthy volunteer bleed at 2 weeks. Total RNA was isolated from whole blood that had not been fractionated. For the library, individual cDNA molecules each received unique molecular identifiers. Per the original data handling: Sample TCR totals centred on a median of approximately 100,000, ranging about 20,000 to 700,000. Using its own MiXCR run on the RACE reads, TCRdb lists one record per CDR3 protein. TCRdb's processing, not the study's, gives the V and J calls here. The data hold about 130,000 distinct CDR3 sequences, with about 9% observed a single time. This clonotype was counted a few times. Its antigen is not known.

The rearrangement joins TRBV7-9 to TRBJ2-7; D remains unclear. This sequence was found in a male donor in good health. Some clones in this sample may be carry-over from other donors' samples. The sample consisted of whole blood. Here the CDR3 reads CASSSLLSYEQYF. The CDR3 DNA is TGTGCCAGCAGCTCCCTTCTGTCCTACGAGCAGTACTTC.